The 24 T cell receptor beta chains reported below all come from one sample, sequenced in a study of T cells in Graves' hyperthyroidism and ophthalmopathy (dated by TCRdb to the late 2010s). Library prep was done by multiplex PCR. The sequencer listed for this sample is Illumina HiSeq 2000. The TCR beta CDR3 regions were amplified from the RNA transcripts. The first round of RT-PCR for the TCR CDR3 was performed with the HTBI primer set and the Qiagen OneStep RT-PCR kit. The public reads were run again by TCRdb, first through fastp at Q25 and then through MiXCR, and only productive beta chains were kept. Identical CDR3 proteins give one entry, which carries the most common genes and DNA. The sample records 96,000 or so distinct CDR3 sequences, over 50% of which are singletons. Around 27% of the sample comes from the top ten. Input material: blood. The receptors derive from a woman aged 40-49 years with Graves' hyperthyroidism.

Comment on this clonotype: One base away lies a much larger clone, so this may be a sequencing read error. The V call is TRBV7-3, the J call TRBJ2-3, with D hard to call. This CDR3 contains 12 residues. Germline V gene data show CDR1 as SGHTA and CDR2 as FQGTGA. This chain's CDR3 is CASSYGTDAQYF. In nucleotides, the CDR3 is TGTGCCAGCAGCTACGGCACAGATGCGCAGTATTTT.

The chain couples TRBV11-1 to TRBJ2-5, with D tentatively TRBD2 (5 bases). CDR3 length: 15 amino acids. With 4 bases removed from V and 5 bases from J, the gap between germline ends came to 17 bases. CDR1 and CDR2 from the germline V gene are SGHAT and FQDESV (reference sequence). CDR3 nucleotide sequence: TGTGCCAGCAGCTCAGGAGGTTGGAACACCGAGACCCAGTACTTC. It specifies CASSSGGWNTETQYF.

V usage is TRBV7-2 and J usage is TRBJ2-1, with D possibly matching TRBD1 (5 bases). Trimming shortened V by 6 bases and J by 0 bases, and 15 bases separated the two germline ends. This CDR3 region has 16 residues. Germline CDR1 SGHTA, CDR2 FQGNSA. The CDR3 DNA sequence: TGTGCCAGCAGTTCTAGTACAGGATTCTCCTACAATGAGCAGTTCTTC. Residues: CASSSSTGFSYNEQFF.

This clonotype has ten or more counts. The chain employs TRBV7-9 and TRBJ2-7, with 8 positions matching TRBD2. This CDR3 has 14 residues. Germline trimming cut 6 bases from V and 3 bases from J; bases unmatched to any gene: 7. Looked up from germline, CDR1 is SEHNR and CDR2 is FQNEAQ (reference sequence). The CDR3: CASSSPGTSYEQYF. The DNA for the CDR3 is TGTGCCAGCAGTTCACCCGGGACTAGCTACGAGCAGTACTTC.

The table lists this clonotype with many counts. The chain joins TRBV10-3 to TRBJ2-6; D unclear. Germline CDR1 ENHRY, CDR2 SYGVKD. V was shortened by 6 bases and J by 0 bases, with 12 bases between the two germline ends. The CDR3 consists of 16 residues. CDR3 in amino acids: CAISASPSSGANVLTF. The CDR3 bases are TGTGCCATCAGCGCAAGCCCGAGCTCTGGGGCCAACGTCCTGACTTTC.

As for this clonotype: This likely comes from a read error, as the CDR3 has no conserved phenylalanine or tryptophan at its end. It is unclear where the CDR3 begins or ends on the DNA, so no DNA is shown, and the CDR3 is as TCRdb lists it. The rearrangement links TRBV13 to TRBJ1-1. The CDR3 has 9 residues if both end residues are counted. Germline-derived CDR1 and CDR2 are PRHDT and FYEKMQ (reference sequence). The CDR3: CASSLGGSY.

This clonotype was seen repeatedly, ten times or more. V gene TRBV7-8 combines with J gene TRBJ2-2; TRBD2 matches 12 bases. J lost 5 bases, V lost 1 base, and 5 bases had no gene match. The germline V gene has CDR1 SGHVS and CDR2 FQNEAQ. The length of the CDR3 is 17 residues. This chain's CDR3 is CASSLVGLAGGTGELFF. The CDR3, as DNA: TGTGCCAGCAGCTTAGTGGGACTAGCGGGTGGGACCGGGGAGCTGTTTTTT.

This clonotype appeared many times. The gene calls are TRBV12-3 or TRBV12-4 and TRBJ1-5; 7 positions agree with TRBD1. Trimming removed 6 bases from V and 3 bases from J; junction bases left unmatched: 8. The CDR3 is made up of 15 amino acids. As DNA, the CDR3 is TGTGCCAGCAGATCTAGACAGGGCCACAATCAGCCCCAGCATTTT. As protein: CASRSRQGHNQPQHF.

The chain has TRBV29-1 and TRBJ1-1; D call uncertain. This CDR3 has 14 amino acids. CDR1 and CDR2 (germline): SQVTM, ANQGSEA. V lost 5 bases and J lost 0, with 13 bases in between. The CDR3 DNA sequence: TGCAGCGTTCTCCTGTCCGACTTGAACACTGAAGCTTTCTTT. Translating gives CSVLLSDLNTEAFF.

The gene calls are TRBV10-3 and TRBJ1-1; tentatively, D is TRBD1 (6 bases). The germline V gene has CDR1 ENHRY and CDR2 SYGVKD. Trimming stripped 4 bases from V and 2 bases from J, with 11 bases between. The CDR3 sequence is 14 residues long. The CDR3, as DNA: TGTGCCATCAGTGGTGGGACATTTAACACTGAAGCTTTCTTT. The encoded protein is CAISGGTFNTEAFF.

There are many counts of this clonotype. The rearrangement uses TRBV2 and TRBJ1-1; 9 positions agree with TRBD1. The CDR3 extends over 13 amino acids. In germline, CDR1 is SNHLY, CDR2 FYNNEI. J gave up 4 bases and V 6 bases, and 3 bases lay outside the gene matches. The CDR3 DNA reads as TGTGCCAGCAGAACAGGGGGCTTCACTGAAGCTTTCTTT. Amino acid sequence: CASRTGGFTEAFF.

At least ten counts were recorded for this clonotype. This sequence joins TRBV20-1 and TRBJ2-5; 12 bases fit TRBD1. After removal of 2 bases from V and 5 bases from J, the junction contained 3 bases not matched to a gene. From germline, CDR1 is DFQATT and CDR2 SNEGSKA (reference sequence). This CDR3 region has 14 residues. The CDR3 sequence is CSARSGQGAETQYF. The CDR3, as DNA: TGCAGTGCTAGATCGGGACAGGGGGCTGAGACCCAGTACTTC.

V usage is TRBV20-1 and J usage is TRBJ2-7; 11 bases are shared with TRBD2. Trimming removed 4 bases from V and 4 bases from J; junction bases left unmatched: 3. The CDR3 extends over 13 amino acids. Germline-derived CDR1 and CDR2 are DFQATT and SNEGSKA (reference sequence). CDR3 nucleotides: TGCAGTGCTACAGGACTAGCGGGTTACGAGCAGTACTTC. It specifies CSATGLAGYEQYF.

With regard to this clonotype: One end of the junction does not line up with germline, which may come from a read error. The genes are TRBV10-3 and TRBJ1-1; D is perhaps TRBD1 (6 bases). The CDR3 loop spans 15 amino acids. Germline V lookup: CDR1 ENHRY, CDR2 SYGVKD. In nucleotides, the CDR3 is TGTGCCAGCAGTGAACTCCTAGGGACAAGCAAAGGAGCTTTCTTT. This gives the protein CASSELLGTSKGAFF.

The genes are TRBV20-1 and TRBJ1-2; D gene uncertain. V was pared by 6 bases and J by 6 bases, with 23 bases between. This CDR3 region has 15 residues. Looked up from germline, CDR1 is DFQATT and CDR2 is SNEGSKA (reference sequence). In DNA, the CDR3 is TGCAGTGCCAGCACCAAAGTAGGTCCGTCCCATGGCTACACCTTC. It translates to CSASTKVGPSHGYTF.

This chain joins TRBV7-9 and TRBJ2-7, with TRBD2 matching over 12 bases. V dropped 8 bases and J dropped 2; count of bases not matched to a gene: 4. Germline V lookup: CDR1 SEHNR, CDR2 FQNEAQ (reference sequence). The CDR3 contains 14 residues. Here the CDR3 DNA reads TGTGCCAGCTTAGGACTAGCGGGAACCTACGAGCAGTACTTC. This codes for CASLGLAGTYEQYF.

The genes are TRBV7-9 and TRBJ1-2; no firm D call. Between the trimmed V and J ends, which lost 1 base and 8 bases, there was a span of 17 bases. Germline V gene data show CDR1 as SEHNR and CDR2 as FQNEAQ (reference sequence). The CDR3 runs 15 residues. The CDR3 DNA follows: TGTGCCAGCAGCTTAGTAGCCGGGAGAGGTGGAGGCTACACCTTC. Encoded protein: CASSLVAGRGGGYTF.

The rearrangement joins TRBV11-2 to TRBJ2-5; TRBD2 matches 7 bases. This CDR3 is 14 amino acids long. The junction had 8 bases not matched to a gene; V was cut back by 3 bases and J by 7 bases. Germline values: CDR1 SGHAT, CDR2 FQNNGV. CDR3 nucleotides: TGTGCCAGCAGCTTCCCCCTAGCGGCAAGGACCCAGTACTTC. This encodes CASSFPLAARTQYF.

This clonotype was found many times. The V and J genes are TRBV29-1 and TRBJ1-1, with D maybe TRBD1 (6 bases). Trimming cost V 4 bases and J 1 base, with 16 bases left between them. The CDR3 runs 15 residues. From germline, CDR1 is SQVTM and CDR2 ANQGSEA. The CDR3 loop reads CSVGRGEWTNTEAFF. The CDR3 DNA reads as TGCAGCGTTGGCAGGGGAGAGTGGACGAACACTGAAGCTTTCTTT.

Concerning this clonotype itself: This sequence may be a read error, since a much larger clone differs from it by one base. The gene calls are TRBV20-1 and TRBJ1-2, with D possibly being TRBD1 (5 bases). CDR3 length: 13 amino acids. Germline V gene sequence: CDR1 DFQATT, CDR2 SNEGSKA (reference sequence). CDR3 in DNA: TGCAGTGCTAGGCCCAGGGAGTTTGATGGCCACACCTTC. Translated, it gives CSARPREFDGHTF.

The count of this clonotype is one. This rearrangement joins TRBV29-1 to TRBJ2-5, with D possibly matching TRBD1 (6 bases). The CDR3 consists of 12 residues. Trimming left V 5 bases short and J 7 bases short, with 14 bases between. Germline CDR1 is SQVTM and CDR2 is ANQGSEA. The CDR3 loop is CSVPGQGGTQYF. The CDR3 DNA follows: TGCAGCGTTCCGGGACAAGGAGGGACCCAGTACTTC.

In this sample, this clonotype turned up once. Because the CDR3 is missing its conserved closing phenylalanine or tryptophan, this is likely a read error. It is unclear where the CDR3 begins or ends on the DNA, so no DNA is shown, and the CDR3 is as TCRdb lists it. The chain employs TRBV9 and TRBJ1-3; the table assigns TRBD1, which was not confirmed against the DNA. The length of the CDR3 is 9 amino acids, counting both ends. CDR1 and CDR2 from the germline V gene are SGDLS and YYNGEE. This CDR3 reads CASSVKGNT.

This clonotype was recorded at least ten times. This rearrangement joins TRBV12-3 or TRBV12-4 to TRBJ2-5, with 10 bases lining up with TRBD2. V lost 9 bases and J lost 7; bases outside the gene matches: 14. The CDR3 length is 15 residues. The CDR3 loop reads CASPRLGLAARTQYF. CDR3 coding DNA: TGTGCCAGTCCGCGACTTGGACTAGCGGCAAGGACCCAGTACTTC.

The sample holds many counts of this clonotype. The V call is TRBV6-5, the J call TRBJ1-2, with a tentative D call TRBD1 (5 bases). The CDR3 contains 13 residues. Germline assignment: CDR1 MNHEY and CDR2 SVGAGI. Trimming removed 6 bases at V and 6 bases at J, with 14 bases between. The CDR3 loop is CASRPQGLHGYTF. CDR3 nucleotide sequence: TGTGCCAGCAGACCCCAGGGACTCCATGGCTACACCTTC.